These 24 T cell receptor beta chains share one sample of origin, sequenced in a study of blood T cell repertoires in COVID-19. TCRdb keeps only in-frame clones here, not all; method: immunoSEQ multiplex PCR. The sample lists approximately 62,000 clones, 80% to 90% seen once, with about 9% in the top ten. Sequenced material: peripheral blood. Receptors originate from a human donor with active COVID-19. The donor label of this sample is uncertain.

The chain is built from TRBV7-2 and TRBJ2-5; a possible D gene is TRBD1 (7 bases). Germline V CDR1 and CDR2: SGHTA, FQGNSA. Deletions cut 5 bases from V and 2 bases from J, with 12 bases between. This CDR3 spans 14 amino acids. Here the CDR3 DNA reads TGTGCCAGCAGCCACGCGGGACAGCAAGAGACCCAGTACTTC. It specifies CASSHAGQQETQYF.

The chain links TRBV5-1 to TRBJ2-2; 11 nucleotides agree with TRBD2. CDR3 length: 17 residues. Losses at the gene ends were 4 bases for V and 6 bases for J; bases not matched to a gene: 11. Germline V gene data show CDR1 as SGHRS and CDR2 as YFSETQ. Written as DNA, the CDR3 is TGCGCCAGCAGCCCCCTAGCGGGGGGCCAGGGGGCCGGGGAGCTGTTTTTT. Protein product: CASSPLAGGQGAGELFF. Together with reference TRBV5-1 and TRBJ2-2, the CDR3 gives the full variable domain: KAGVTQTPRYLIKTRGQQVTLSCSPISGHRSVSWYQQTPGQGLQFLFEYFSETQRNKGNFPGRFSGRQFSNSRSEMNVSTLELGDSALYLCASSPLAGGQGAGELFFGEGSRLTVL.

The count of this clone is one. The chain carries TRBV18 and TRBJ2-1; 10 bases fit TRBD1. This CDR3 is 15 amino acids long. Germline V gives CDR1 KGHSH, CDR2 LQKENI. The J segment lost 7 bases and the V segment lost 2 bases, leaving 5 bases of the junction unmatched. DNA of the CDR3: TGTGCCAGCTCACCAAGACAGGGGGCGCGTAATGAGCAGTTCTTC. It yields the protein CASSPRQGARNEQFF.

V and J are TRBV12-3 or TRBV12-4 and TRBJ1-4; tentatively, D is TRBD1 (6 bases). The CDR3 extends over 13 amino acids. V dropped 5 bases and J dropped 7 bases, with 11 bases sitting between them. The CDR3 spells CASSPRGGEKLFF. CDR3 DNA sequence: TGTGCCAGCAGTCCCCGAGGGGGTGAAAAACTGTTTTTT.

V and J are TRBV7-8 and TRBJ2-4, with 8 bases that match TRBD1. Trimming took 1 base from V and 3 from J; bases not matched to a gene: 5. Germline V CDR1 and CDR2: SGHVS, FQNEAQ. The CDR3 is 16 residues long. The CDR3 DNA follows: TGTGCCAGCAGCTTAGGGACAGGGTCGGTCAAAAACATTCAGTACTTC. Its protein is CASSLGTGSVKNIQYF.

This chain uses TRBV7-9 with TRBJ1-4; D is perhaps TRBD1 (6 bases). CDR1 is SEHNR and CDR2 is FQNEAQ in the germline V gene (reference sequence). Trimming cost V 5 bases and J 6 bases, with 16 bases left between them. There are 15 residues in the CDR3. The chain's CDR3 is CASSLDRTIDEKLFF. The CDR3 nucleotides read TGTGCCAGCAGCCTCGACAGGACGATCGATGAAAAACTGTTTTTT.

The chain has TRBV4-3 and TRBJ2-5; a possible D gene is TRBD2 (6 bases). The CDR3 length is 16 residues. V lost 4 bases and J 5 bases, leaving 20 bases between the germline ends. Per germline, CDR1 LGHNA and CDR2 YSLEER. CDR3 in amino acids: CASSPKSGTGDETQYF. CDR3 DNA sequence: TGCGCCAGCAGCCCCAAATCCGGGACGGGGGATGAGACCCAGTACTTC.

The V call is TRBV4-3, the J call TRBJ1-2; D perhaps matches TRBD1 (6 bases). The V end lost 5 bases, the J end lost 0 bases, and 16 bases lay between the germline ends. This CDR3 has 16 amino acids. Germline loops: CDR1 LGHNA, CDR2 YSLEER. CDR3 loop: CASSNRDAVANYGYTF. As DNA, the CDR3 is TGCGCCAGCAGCAACAGGGATGCTGTGGCTAACTATGGCTACACCTTC.

V and J are TRBV9 and TRBJ2-1; 13 bases line up with TRBD2. J was trimmed by 7 bases and V by 4 bases; bases with no gene match: 8. The CDR3 is 16 residues long. Germline V gene sequence: CDR1 SGDLS, CDR2 YYNGEE. CDR3 in amino acids: CASSPRLAGGINEQFF. CDR3 bases: TGTGCCAGCAGCCCGCGACTAGCGGGAGGCATTAATGAGCAGTTCTTC.

CDR3 loop: CASSELTGYATDTQYF. CDR3 bases: TGTGCCAGCAGCGAACTGACAGGGTATGCCACAGATACGCAGTATTTT. The chain recombines TRBV3-1 (or the pseudogene TRBV3-2) with TRBJ2-3; 7 bases agree with TRBD1. In germline, CDR1 is LGHDT, CDR2 YNNKEL (reference sequence). The CDR3 consists of 16 residues. The ends lost 5 bases at V and 2 bases at J; junction bases unmatched: 10.

This chain joins TRBV5-4 and TRBJ2-3; 7 bases agree with TRBD1. Germline V CDR1 and CDR2: SGHNT, YYREEE (reference sequence). With 2 bases clipped from V and 0 bases from J, the junction kept 3 bases outside the gene matches. The CDR3 loop spans 15 amino acids. CDR3 sequence (DNA): TGTGCCAGCAGCTTAGGGACAGTTAGCACAGATACGCAGTATTTT. It is translated as CASSLGTVSTDTQYF.

The gene calls are TRBV29-1 and TRBJ2-3; D possibly corresponds to TRBD2 (5 bases). The germline V gene encodes CDR1 SQVTM and CDR2 ANQGSEA. The CDR3 loop spans 14 amino acids. Trimming took off 6 bases at V and 0 bases at J, with 13 bases between the two ends. Here the CDR3 reads CSVEGRASTDTQYF. The DNA for the CDR3 is TGCAGCGTCGAGGGCAGAGCTAGCACAGATACGCAGTATTTT.

J is TRBJ1-1 and V is TRBV7-6; no definite D call. In germline, CDR1 is SGHVS, CDR2 FNYEAQ. V was cut by 5 bases and J by 5 bases, with 15 bases left in between. The CDR3 has 14 residues. The CDR3 DNA reads TGTGCCAGCAGCAACCCGGGAGGGTTAACTGAAGCTTTCTTT. Translating it yields CASSNPGGLTEAFF.

The V gene is TRBV20-1, the J gene TRBJ2-1; the match to TRBD2 covers 11 bases. Germline V gene sequence: CDR1 DFQATT, CDR2 SNEGSKA (reference sequence). The V and J ends lost 3 bases and 4 bases, in that order; junction bases with no gene match: 11. The CDR3 length is 17 residues. The CDR3 nucleotides read TGCAGTGCTAGTGTCCTAGCGGGAGGAGGTTTATACAATGAGCAGTTCTTC. The encoded protein is CSASVLAGGGLYNEQFF.

The J gene is TRBJ1-4, the V gene TRBV25-1, with TRBD1 matching over 9 bases. The ends lost 11 bases at V and 7 bases at J; junction bases unmatched: 8. The CDR3 runs to 13 residues. Germline CDR1 is MGHDK and CDR2 is SYGVNS. DNA of the CDR3: TGTGCCTGCTCGAGGACAGGGGTTGAAAAACTGTTTTTT. Encoded protein: CACSRTGVEKLFF.

The rearrangement uses TRBV18 and TRBJ1-6; TRBD1 matches at 9 bases. This CDR3 comprises 15 residues. Germline V gene sequence: CDR1 KGHSH, CDR2 LQKENI. The ends lost 3 bases at V and 7 bases at J; junction bases unmatched: 4. The CDR3 loop reads CASSPRDRANSPLHF. The CDR3 bases are TGTGCCAGCTCACCGCGGGACAGGGCGAATTCACCCCTCCACTTT.

The genes are TRBV6-1 and TRBJ2-5, with D unclear. V lost 2 bases and J 2 bases, leaving 9 bases between the germline ends. The CDR3 length is 14 residues. Germline CDR1 MNHNS, CDR2 SASEGT. The CDR3 coding sequence is TGTGCCAGCAGTGAACTGGAACTACAAGAGACCCAGTACTTC. Its protein product is CASSELELQETQYF.

This sequence joins TRBV28 and TRBJ1-1; D is undetermined. The ends were cut back, 4 bases at V and 4 bases at J, with 19 bases in the middle. In germline, CDR1 is MDHEN, CDR2 SYDVKM. This CDR3 comprises 16 residues. The CDR3 DNA is TGTGCCAGCAGTTCTAACAGCATAACGGTGGGCACTGAAGCTTTCTTT. Its protein is CASSSNSITVGTEAFF.

The V call is TRBV5-4, the J call TRBJ2-3; D ambiguous. From germline, CDR1 is SGHNT and CDR2 YYREEE (reference sequence). The CDR3 contains 15 residues. V was shortened by 4 bases and J by 0 bases, with 12 bases between the two germline ends. CDR3: CASSPEVLSTDTQYF. DNA for the CDR3: TGTGCCAGCAGCCCAGAAGTCCTTAGCACAGATACGCAGTATTTT.

V is TRBV18 and J is TRBJ2-3; 13 bases agree with TRBD2. The CDR3 is made up of 17 amino acids. With 1 base clipped from V and 2 bases from J, the junction kept 3 bases outside the gene matches. CDR1 is KGHSH, CDR2 LQKENI, per germline. CDR3 sequence: CASSPLGLAGVTDTQYF. The CDR3 DNA reads as TGTGCCAGCTCACCACTAGGACTAGCGGGAGTCACAGATACGCAGTATTTT.

V gene TRBV3-1 (or the pseudogene TRBV3-2) combines with J gene TRBJ2-7, with 7 bases matching TRBD1. The CDR3 has 14 residues. CDR1 LGHDT and CDR2 YNNKEL come from the germline V gene (reference sequence). V dropped 4 bases and J dropped 2; count of bases not matched to a gene: 5. The CDR3 sequence: CASSLGTDTYEQYF. In DNA, the CDR3 is TGTGCCAGCAGCCTTGGGACAGATACCTACGAGCAGTACTTC.

The chain employs TRBV27 and TRBJ1-1; 9 bases are shared with TRBD1. V lost 5 bases to trimming and J lost 7 bases; unmatched junction nucleotides: 8. The CDR3 contains 14 residues. Germline lookup yields CDR1 MNHEY and CDR2 SMNVEV (reference sequence). Here the CDR3 reads CASSLPGQGHEAFF. CDR3 DNA: TGTGCCAGCAGTCTCCCGGGACAGGGCCATGAAGCTTTCTTT.

V usage is TRBV10-2 and J usage is TRBJ1-1; the match to TRBD1 covers 8 bases. The CDR3 has 15 residues. V was clipped by 6 bases and J by 1 base; unmatched bases: 7. In germline, CDR1 is WSHSY, CDR2 SAAADI. The CDR3 DNA sequence: TGCGCCAGCAGCGATATCGGACAGGGGAACACTGAAGCTTTCTTT. Its protein is CASSDIGQGNTEAFF.

This chain connects TRBV18 to TRBJ1-1; possibly TRBD1 for D (6 bases). Germline V gene sequence: CDR1 KGHSH, CDR2 LQKENI. The V gene lost 3 bases and the J gene lost 5 bases, with 16 bases spanning the gap. This CDR3 contains 15 residues. The CDR3 bases are TGTGCCAGCTCACCCCAGATACAGGGAAGGACTGAAGCTTTCTTT. The encoded protein is CASSPQIQGRTEAFF.